This T cell receptor beta chain was identified in a study of T cells in Graves' hyperthyroidism and ophthalmopathy. Whole-study findings and limits: Researchers found most expanded thyroid clonotypes above 0.001 in blood as well. Before onset, ophthalmopathy was predicted by the model a median around 6 months earlier.

Comment on this clonotype: Its specificity is unknown.

RNA transcripts yielded amplified TCR beta CDR3 regions. The HTBI primer set drove a first-round RT-PCR of the TCR CDR3. MiXCR, applied by TCRdb to the multiplex PCR reads, yields one record per CDR3 protein. The sample carries about 530,000 distinct CDR3 sequences, about 15% recorded once. Criteria for exclusion of patients were uncontrolled infection, other autoimmune disease, pregnancy or lactation. Fresh 10 ml peripheral blood yielded PBMCs. This clonotype originated in a woman under 30 with Graves' ophthalmopathy. The sequenced sample consisted of blood.

CDR3 sequence: CASSPESGVGELFF. In DNA form, the CDR3 reads TGTGCCAGCTCACCAGAGTCGGGTGTCGGGGAGCTGTTTTTT. V gene TRBV18 combines with J gene TRBJ2-2; D unresolved. Trimming took off 2 bases at V and 7 bases at J, with 11 bases between the two ends. This CDR3 has 14 residues. Looked up from germline, CDR1 is KGHSH and CDR2 is LQKENI.